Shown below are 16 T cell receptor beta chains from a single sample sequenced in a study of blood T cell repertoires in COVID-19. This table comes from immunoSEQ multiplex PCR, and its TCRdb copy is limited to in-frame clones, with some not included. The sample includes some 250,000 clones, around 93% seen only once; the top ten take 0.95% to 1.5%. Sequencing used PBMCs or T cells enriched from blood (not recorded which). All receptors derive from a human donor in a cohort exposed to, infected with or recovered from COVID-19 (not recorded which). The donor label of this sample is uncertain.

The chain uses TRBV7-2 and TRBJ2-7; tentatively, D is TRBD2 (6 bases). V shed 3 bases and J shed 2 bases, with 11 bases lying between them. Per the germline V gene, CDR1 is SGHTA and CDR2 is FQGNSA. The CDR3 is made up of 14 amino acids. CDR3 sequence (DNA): TGTGCCAGCAGCTTTGTCGCGGGGCCCTACGAGCAGTACTTC. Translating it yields CASSFVAGPYEQYF. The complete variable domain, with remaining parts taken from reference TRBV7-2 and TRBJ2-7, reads GAGVSQSPSNKVTEKGKDVELRCDPISGHTALYWYRQSLGQGLEFLIYFQGNSAPDKSGLPSDRFSAERTGGSVSTLTIQRTQQEDSAVYLCASSFVAGPYEQYFGPGTRLTVT.

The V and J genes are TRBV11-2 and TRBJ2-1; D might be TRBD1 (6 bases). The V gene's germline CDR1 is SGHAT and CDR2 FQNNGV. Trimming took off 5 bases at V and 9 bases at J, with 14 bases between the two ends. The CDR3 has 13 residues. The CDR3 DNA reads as TGTGCCAGCAGCCGACTACAGGGCCCTGAGCAGTTCTTC. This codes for CASSRLQGPEQFF.

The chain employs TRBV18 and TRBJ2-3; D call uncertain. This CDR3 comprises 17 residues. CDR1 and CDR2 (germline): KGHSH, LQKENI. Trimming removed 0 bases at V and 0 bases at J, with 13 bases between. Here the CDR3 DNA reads TGTGCCAGCTCACCACCGAACAAAATCTCAAGCACAGATACGCAGTATTTT. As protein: CASSPPNKISSTDTQYF.

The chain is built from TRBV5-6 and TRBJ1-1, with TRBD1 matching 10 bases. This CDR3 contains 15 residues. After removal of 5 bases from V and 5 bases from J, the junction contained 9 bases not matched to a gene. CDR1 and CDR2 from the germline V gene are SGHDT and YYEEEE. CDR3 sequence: CASRPRDRGRTEAFF. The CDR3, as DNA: TGTGCCAGCAGACCCCGGGACAGGGGACGGACTGAAGCTTTCTTT. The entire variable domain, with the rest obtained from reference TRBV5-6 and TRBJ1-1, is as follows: DAGVTQSPTHLIKTRGQQVTLRCSPKSGHDTVSWYQQALGQGPQFIFQYYEEEERQRGNFPDRFSGHQFPNYSSELNVNALLLGDSALYLCASRPRDRGRTEAFFGQGTRLTVV.

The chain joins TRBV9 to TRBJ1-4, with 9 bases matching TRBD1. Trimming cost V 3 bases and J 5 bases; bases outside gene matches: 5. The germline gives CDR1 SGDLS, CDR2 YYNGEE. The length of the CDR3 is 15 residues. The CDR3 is CASSGGGQGNEKLFF. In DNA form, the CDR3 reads TGTGCCAGCAGCGGAGGGGGACAGGGAAATGAAAAACTGTTTTTT.

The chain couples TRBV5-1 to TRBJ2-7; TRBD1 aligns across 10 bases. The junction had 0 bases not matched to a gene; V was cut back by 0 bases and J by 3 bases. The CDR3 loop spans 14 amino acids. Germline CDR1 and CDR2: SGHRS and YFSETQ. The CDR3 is CASSLGTGGYEQYF. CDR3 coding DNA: TGCGCCAGCAGCTTGGGGACAGGGGGCTACGAGCAGTACTTC.

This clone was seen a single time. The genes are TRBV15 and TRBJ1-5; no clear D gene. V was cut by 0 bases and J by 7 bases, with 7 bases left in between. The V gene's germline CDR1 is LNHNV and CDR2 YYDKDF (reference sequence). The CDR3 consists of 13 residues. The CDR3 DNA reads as TGTGCCACCAGCAGAGATGAGGGCCAGCCCCAGCATTTT. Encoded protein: CATSRDEGQPQHF. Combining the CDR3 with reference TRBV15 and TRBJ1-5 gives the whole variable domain DAMVIQNPRYQVTQFGKPVTLSCSQTLNHNVMYWYQQKSSQAPKLLFHYYDKDFNNEADTPDNFQSRRPNTSFCFLDIRSPGLGDTAMYLCATSRDEGQPQHFGDGTRLSIL.

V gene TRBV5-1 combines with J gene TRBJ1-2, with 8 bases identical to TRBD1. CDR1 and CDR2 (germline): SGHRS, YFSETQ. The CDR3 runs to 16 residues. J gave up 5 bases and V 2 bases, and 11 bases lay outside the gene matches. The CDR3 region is CASSLTAGQETYGYTF. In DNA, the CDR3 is TGCGCCAGCAGCTTAACGGCGGGACAGGAGACGTATGGCTACACCTTC.

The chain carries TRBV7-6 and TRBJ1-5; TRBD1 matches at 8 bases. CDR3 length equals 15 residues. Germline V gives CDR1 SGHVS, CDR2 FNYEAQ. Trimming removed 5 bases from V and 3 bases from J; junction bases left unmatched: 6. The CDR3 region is CASSPRTGTNQPQHF. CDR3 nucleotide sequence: TGTGCCAGCAGCCCACGGACAGGGACCAATCAGCCCCAGCATTTT.

CDR3 DNA sequence: TGTGCCAGCAGCCCCTCGGGGACTAATGAAAAACTGTTTTTT. This translates into CASSPSGTNEKLFF. The chain is built from TRBV9 and TRBJ1-4; D ambiguous. The CDR3 contains 14 residues. Germline CDR1 is SGDLS and CDR2 is YYNGEE. The V gene lost 4 bases and the J gene lost 2 bases, with 9 bases spanning the gap.

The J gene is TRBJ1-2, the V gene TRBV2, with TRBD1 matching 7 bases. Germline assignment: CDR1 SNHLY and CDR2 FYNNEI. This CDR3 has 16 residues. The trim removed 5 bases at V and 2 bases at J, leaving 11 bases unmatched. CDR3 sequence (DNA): TGTGCCAGCAGTTCTCTCCGGGACAGAGAAAACTATGGCTACACCTTC. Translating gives CASSSLRDRENYGYTF.

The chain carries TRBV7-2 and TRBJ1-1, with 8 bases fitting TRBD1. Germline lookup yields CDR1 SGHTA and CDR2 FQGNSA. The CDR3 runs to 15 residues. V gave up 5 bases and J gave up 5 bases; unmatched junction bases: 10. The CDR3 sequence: CASSRTGNVRTEAFF. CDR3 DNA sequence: TGTGCCAGCAGCCGGACAGGGAACGTTCGGACTGAAGCTTTCTTT.

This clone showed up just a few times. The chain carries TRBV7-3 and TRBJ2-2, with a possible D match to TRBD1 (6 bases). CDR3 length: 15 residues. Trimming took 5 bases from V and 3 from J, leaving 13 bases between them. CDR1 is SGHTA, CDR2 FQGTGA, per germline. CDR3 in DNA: TGTGCCAGCAGCCTAGGCCCAGGGGACACCGGGGAGCTGTTTTTT. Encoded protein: CASSLGPGDTGELFF.

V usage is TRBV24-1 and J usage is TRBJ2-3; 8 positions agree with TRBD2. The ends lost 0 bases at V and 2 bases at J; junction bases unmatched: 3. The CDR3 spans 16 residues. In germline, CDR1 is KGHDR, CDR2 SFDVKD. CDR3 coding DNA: TGTGCCACCAGTGATTTGAGGCGGGGGGCCACAGATACGCAGTATTTT. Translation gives CATSDLRRGATDTQYF.

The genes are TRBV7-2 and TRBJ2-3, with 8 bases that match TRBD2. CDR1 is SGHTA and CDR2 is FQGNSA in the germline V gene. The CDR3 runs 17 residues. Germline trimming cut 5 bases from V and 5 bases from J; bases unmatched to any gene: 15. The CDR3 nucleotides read TGTGCCAGCAGCCTCAGCCCAGCGGGGGCGAAACAAGATACGCAGTATTTT. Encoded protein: CASSLSPAGAKQDTQYF.

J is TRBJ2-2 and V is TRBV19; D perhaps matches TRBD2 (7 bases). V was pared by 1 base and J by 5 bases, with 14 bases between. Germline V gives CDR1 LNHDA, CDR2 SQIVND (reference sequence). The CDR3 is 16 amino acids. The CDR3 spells CASSIASGRGTGELFF. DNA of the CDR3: TGTGCCAGTAGTATAGCTTCAGGGAGGGGGACCGGGGAGCTGTTTTTT.